This TCR beta chain was sequenced in a study of T-cell reconstitution after alpha-beta-depleted transplantation in children. Library preparation (for TCRbeta) was performed with unique molecular identifiers. TCRdb reanalysed the PCR reads using MiXCR and keeps one entry per CDR3 protein. The sample consists of hundreds of thousands of distinct CDR3 sequences, roughly 13% of them appearing once. Study-wide results and limits: Alpha-beta T cells present about two months after transplant were reported to originate from several hundred expanded graft clones.

Trimming stripped 5 bases from V and 2 bases from J, with 17 bases between. Germline V lookup: CDR1 SGHAT, CDR2 FQDESV (reference sequence). The CDR3 consists of 16 residues. A note on this clonotype: The antigen is not known.

The chain recombines TRBV11-1 with TRBJ2-3; TRBD2 is a possible D gene (5 bases). Sample: PBMCs, mostly from graft donor cells, taken 360 days after TCRalphabeta/CD19-depleted stem cell transplant. This receptor was identified in a male patient between 5 and 17 years old who had a stem cell transplant for acute myeloid leukemia, so the T cells may come from the graft donor. CDR3 bases: TGTGCCAGCAGCCCCTGGACGCGGGCGAACACAGATACGCAGTATTTT. Translation: CASSPWTRANTDTQYF.